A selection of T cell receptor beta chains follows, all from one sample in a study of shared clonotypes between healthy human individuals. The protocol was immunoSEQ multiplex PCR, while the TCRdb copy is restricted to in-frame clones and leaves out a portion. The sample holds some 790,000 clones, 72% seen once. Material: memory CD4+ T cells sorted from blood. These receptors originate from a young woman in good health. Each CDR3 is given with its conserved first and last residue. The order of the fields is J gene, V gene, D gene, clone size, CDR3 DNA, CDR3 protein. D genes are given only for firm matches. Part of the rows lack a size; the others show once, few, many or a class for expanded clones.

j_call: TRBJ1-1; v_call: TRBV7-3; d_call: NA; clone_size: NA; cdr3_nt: TGTGCCAGCAGCTTCGTCCTGGGGGAGGGCATCTCTGAAGCTTTCTTT; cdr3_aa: CASSFVLGEGISEAFF
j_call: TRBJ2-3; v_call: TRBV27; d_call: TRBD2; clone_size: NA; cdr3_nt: TGTGCCAGCGCCTTAGCGCGGGGGGCCTCAGATACGCAGTATTTT; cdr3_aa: CASALARGASDTQYF
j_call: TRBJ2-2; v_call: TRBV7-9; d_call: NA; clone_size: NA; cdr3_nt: TGTGCCAGCAGCTTAGCGGCAACCACCGGGGAGCTGTTTTTT; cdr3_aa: CASSLAATTGELFF
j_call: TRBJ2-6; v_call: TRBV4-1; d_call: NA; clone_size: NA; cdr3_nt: TGCGCCAGCAGCCAAGCTGGCAGGGCATCTGGGGCCAACGTCCTGACTTTC; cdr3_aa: CASSQAGRASGANVLTF
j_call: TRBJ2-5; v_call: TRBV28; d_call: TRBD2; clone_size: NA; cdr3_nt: TGTGCCACCGAACCGGGACTAGCGACGGAGACCCAGTACTTC; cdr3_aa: CATEPGLATETQYF
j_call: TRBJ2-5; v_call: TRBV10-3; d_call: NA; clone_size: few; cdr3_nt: TGTGCCATCACCCGGGACTCCCGCCAAGGGACCCAGTACTTC; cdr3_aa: CAITRDSRQGTQYF
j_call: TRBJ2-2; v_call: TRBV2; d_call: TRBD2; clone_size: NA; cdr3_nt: TGTGCCAGCCGGGGACTAGCGGGTATCAACACCGGGGAGCTGTTTTTT; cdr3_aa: CASRGLAGINTGELFF
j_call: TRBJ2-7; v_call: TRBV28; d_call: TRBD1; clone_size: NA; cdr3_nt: TGTGCCAGCAGAACTCCGGGACAGGCCTACGAGCAGTACTTC; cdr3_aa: CASRTPGQAYEQYF
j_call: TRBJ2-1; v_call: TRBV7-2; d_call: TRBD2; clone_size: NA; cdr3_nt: TGTGCCAGCAGCCCGGTCGTACTAGCGCTCAATGAGCAGTTCTTC; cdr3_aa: CASSPVVLALNEQFF
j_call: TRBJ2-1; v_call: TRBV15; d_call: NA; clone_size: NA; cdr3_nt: TGTGCCACTGCGCCCGGCAACAATGAGCAGTTCTTC; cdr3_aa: CATAPGNNEQFF
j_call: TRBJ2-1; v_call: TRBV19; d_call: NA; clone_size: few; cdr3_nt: TGTGCCAGTAGCGGAGAGCAGTTTTACAATGAGCAGTTCTTC; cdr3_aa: CASSGEQFYNEQFF
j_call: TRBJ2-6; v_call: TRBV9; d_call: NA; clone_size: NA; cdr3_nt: TGTGCCAGCAGCGCACTTCCTGGGCCGGAGTCTGGGGCCAACGTCCTGACTTTC; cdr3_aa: CASSALPGPESGANVLTF
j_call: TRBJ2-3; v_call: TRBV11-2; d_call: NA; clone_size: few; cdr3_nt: TGTGCCAGCAGCTTAGATCGGGAGGGGGCTAACACAGATACGCAGTATTTT; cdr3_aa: CASSLDREGANTDTQYF
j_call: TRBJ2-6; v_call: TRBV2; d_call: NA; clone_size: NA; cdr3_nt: TGTGCCAGCAGTAACACAGGACTCTCTGGGGCCAACGTCCTGACTTTC; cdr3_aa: CASSNTGLSGANVLTF
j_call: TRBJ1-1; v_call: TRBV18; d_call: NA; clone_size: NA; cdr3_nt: TGTGCCAGCTCACCACCGTCCGTGAACACTGAAGCTTTCTTT; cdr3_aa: CASSPPSVNTEAFF
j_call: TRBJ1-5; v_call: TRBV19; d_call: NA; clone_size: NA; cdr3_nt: TGTGCCAGTAGTAAAGGGATGAGCAATCAGCCCCAGCATTTT; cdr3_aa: CASSKGMSNQPQHF
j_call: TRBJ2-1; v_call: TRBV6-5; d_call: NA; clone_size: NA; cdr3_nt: TGTGCCAGCAGACCCTCCCACCCCGGGCTTAATGAGCAGTTCTTC; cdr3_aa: CASRPSHPGLNEQFF
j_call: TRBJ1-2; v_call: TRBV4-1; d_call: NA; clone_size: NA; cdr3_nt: TGCGCCAGCAGCCAACCCCGGGTCGCAGAGGATGGCTACACCTTC; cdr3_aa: CASSQPRVAEDGYTF
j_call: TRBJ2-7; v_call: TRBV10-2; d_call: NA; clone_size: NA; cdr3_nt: TGCGCCAGCAGTGAGATAGTACATACCTACGAGCAGTACTTC; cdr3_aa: CASSEIVHTYEQYF
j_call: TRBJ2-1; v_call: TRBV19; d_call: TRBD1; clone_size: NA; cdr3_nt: TGTGCCAGTAGTATAGTAATCGACAGGGGCTCCTACAATGAGCAGTTCTTC; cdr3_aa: CASSIVIDRGSYNEQFF
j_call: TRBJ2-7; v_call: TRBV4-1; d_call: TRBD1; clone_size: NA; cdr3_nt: TGCGCCAGCAGCCAAGATGGGACAGGGCATTACGAGCAGTACTTC; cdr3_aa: CASSQDGTGHYEQYF
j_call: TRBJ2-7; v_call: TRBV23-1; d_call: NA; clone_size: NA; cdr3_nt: TGCGCCAGCAGTCCCGGGACGAATGAGCAGTACTTC; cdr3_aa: CASSPGTNEQYF